This section outlines one T cell receptor (beta chain) sequence together with its context. Its cognate antigen is unknown. V lost 2 bases and J lost 6, with 16 bases in between. Germline V gene sequence: CDR1 MDHEN, CDR2 SYDVKM. The length of the CDR3 is 15 residues. This record comes from a study of cytomegalovirus exposure and HLA in healthy donors. General study points: Cytomegalovirus-associated TCR beta chains were listed, numbering over 150. Some V segments (TRBV6-2 and TRBV6-3 among them) were excluded as indistinguishable. In a later analysis, TCR beta V- and J-gene trimming was associated with a missense DCLRE1C variant.

A multiplex PCR was run with 60 Vbeta primers and 13 Jbeta primers. TCRdb's table, derived via immunoSEQ multiplex PCR, lists solely in-frame clones and lacks some. The table includes around 140,000 clones, roughly 75% detected once. The sample consisted of PBMCs. The rearrangement joins TRBV28 to TRBJ1-2, with D perhaps matching TRBD1 (5 bases). The clonotype originates from a female donor in good health and CMV-seronegative. The CDR3 loop is CASSLMQGRMNGYTF. CDR3 coding DNA: TGTGCCAGCAGTTTAATGCAGGGTAGGATGAATGGCTACACCTTC.